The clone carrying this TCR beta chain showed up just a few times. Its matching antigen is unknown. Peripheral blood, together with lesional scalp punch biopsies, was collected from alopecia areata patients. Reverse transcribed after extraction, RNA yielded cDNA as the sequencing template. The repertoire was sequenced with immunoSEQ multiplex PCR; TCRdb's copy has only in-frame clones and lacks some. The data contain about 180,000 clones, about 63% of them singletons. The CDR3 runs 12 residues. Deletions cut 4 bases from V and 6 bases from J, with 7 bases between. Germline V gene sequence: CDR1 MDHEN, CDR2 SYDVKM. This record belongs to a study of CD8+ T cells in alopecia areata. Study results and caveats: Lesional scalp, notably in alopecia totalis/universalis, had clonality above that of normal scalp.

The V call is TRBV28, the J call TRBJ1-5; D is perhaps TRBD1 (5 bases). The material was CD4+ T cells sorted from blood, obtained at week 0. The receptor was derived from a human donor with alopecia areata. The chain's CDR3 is CASSSQGQPQHF. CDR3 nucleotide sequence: TGTGCCAGCAGTTCGCAGGGTCAGCCCCAGCATTTT.